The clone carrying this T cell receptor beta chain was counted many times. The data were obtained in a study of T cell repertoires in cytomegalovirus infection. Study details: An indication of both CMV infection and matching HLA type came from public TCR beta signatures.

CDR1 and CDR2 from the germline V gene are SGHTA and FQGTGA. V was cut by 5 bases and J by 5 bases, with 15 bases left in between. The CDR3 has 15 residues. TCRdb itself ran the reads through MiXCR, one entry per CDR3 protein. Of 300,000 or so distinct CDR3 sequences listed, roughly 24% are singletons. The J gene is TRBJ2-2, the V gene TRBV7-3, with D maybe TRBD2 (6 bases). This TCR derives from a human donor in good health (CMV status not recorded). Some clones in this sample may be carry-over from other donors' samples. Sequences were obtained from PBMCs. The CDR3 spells CASSLTGGSTGELFF. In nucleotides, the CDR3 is TGTGCCAGCAGCCTCACAGGAGGGAGTACCGGGGAGCTGTTTTTT.